This entry features one TCR beta chain sequence. This entry comes from a study of blood T cell repertoires in COVID-19. The wider study: Samples of COVID-19 (acute and convalescent) were obtained from the United States, Italy and Spain. The analysed material was cDNA or gDNA that came from T cells, B-cell-depleted T cells, or PBMCs.

Original methodology: Estimates of nucleated cell counts were drawn from the amplification of reference gene primers. Sequencing used immunoSEQ multiplex PCR; TCRdb keeps in-frame clones, though not all of them. Clonal size and the V and J genes are those of that table, whereas D and trimming came from the DNA. The table records about 74,000 clones, more than 75% of them present only once. Sample: peripheral blood. The TCR was taken from a human donor in a cohort sampled during active COVID-19.

CDR3: CASSPGQVIGGNTIYF. DNA for the CDR3: TGTGCCAGCAGCCCCGGACAGGTGATAGGCGGAAACACCATATATTTT. The chain links TRBV7-2 to TRBJ1-3, with 7 bases aligning to TRBD1. The CDR3 covers 16 residues. Trimming cost V 5 bases and J 4 bases; bases outside gene matches: 11. Germline values: CDR1 SGHTA, CDR2 FQGNSA.